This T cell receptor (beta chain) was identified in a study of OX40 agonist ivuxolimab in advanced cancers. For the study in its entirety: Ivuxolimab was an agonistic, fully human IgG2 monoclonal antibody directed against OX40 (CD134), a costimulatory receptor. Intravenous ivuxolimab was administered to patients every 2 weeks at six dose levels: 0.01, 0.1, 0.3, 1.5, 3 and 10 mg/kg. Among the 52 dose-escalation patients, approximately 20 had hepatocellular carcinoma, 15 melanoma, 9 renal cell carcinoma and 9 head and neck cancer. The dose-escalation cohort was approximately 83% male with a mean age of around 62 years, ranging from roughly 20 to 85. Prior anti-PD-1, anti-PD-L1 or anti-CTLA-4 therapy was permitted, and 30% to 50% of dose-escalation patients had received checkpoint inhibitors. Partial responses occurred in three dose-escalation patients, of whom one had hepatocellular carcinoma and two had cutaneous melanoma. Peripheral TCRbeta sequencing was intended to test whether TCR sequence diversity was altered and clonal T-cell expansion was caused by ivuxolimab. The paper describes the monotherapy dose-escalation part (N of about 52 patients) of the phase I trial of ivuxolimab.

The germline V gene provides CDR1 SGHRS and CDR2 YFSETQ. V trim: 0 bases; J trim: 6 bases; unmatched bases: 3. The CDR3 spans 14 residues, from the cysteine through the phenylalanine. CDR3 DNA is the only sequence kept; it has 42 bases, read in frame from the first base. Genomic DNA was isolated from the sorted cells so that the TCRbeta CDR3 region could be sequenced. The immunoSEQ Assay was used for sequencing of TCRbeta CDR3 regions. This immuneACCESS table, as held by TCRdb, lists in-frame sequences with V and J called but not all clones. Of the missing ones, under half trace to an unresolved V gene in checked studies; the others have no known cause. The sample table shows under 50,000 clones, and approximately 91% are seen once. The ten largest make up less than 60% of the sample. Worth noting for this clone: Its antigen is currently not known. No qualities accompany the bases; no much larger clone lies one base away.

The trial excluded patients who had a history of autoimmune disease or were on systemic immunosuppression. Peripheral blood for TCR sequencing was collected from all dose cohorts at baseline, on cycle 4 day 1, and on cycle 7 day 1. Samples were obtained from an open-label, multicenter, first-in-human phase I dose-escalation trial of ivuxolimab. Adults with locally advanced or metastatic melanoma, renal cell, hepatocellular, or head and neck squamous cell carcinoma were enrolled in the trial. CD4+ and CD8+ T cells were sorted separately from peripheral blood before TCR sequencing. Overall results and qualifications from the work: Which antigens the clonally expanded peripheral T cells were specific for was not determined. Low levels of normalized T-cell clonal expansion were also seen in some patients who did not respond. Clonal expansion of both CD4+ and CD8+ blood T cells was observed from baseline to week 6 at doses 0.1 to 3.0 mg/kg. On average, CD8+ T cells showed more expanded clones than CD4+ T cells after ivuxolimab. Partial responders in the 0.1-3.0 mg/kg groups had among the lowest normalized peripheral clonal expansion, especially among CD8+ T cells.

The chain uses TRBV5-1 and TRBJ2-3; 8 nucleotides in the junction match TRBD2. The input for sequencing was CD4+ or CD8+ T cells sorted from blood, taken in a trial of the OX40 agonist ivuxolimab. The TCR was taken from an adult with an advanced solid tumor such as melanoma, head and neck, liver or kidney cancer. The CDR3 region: CASSLDVAGDTQYF. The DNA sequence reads TGCGCCAGCAGCTTGGATGTAGCGGGGGATACGCAGTATTTT. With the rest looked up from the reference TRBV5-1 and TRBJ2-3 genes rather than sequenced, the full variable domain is KAGVTQTPRYLIKTRGQQVTLSCSPISGHRSVSWYQQTPGQGLQFLFEYFSETQRNKGNFPGRFSGRQFSNSRSEMNVSTLELGDSALYLCASSLDVAGDTQYFGPGTRLTVL.